Following are 27 T cell receptor beta chains from one sample sequenced in a study of ipilimumab plus nivolumab after autologous stem cell transplantation. Produced via immunoSEQ multiplex PCR; TCRdb's table is partial and in-frame only. This table has 40,000 to 45,000 clones, over 90% appearing once. Here the sequenced sample was PBMCs, taken in a trial of ipilimumab plus nivolumab as post-transplant consolidation. All receptors derive from a male donor with multiple myeloma.

The chain carries TRBV5-4 and TRBJ2-6; 13 nucleotides match TRBD2. This CDR3 contains 18 residues. J gave up 0 bases and V 3 bases, and 3 bases lay outside the gene matches. CDR1 is SGHNT, CDR2 YYREEE, per germline (reference sequence). Written as DNA, the CDR3 is TGTGCCAGCAGCTCGGGACTAGCGGGGAACTCTGGGGCCAACGTCCTGACTTTC. This sequence encodes CASSSGLAGNSGANVLTF.

The genes are TRBV18 and TRBJ2-5; TRBD2 matches at 10 bases. The CDR3 extends over 16 amino acids. CDR1 and CDR2 from the germline V gene are KGHSH and LQKENI. V shed 3 bases, J shed 1 base, and the junction held 5 bases outside the gene matches. This chain's CDR3 is CASSPQTSGAQETQYF. In nucleotides, the CDR3 is TGTGCCAGCTCACCTCAAACTAGCGGGGCCCAAGAGACCCAGTACTTC.

This clone occurred a few times. The chain is built from TRBV2 and TRBJ2-7, with 9 bases aligning to TRBD2. This CDR3 region has 14 residues. Germline assignment: CDR1 SNHLY and CDR2 FYNNEI. With 3 bases clipped from V and 4 bases from J, the junction kept 4 bases outside the gene matches. Here the CDR3 reads CASSDLAGLYEQYF. CDR3 sequence (DNA): TGTGCCAGCAGTGACCTAGCGGGACTTTACGAGCAGTACTTC.

The rearrangement links TRBV5-5 to TRBJ2-7, with D uncertain. The CDR3 has 15 amino acids. With 0 bases removed from V and 0 bases from J, the gap between germline ends came to 10 bases. Germline CDR1 SGHKS, CDR2 YYEKEE (reference sequence). The chain's CDR3 is CASSLGPMSSYEQYF. The CDR3 DNA is TGTGCCAGCAGCTTGGGGCCGATGAGCTCCTACGAGCAGTACTTC.

The CDR3 region is CASSEWGPDTQYF. The CDR3 nucleotides are TGTGCCAGCAGTGAGTGGGGGCCGGATACGCAGTATTTT. The chain joins TRBV2 to TRBJ2-3, with D maybe TRBD1 (6 bases). The CDR3 totals 13 residues. Between the trimmed V and J ends, which lost 3 bases and 6 bases, there was a span of 10 bases. Germline V gene lookup returns CDR1 SNHLY and CDR2 FYNNEI.

The genes are TRBV5-4 and TRBJ1-1; D is possibly TRBD1 (6 bases). V lost 4 bases, J lost 0 bases, and 13 bases lay in between. This CDR3 is built from 15 residues. Germline V gene sequence: CDR1 SGHNT, CDR2 YYREEE (reference sequence). CDR3 coding DNA: TGTGCCAGCAGCCTCCAGGGGATCATGAACACTGAAGCTTTCTTT. It encodes CASSLQGIMNTEAFF.

This chain joins TRBV27 and TRBJ1-2; D is unclear. CDR1 and CDR2 (germline): MNHEY, SMNVEV (reference sequence). The CDR3 covers 14 residues. Trimming cost V 0 bases and J 0 bases, with 5 bases left between them. CDR3 sequence: CASSLSPTNYGYTF. As DNA, the CDR3 is TGTGCCAGCAGTTTATCTCCAACTAACTATGGCTACACCTTC.

This clone was seen only a few times. V usage is TRBV2 and J usage is TRBJ2-2; tentatively, D is TRBD1 (6 bases). Germline V gene sequence: CDR1 SNHLY, CDR2 FYNNEI. The germline V and J ends were trimmed by 7 bases and 2 bases, with 11 bases remaining between them. There are 14 residues in the CDR3. The CDR3 region is CASKRTANTGELFF. In nucleotides, the CDR3 is TGTGCCAGCAAGAGGACAGCTAACACCGGGGAGCTGTTTTTT.

This chain connects TRBV5-1 to TRBJ1-3, with TRBD1 matching 10 bases. CDR1 and CDR2 (germline): SGHRS, YFSETQ. With V trimmed by 1 base and J by 7 bases, 5 bases remained unmatched. The CDR3 is made up of 15 amino acids. The chain's CDR3 is CASSLSGTGENTIYF. As DNA, the CDR3 is TGCGCCAGCAGCTTGTCAGGGACAGGGGAGAACACCATATATTTT.

J is TRBJ2-5 and V is TRBV5-5; tentatively, D is TRBD2 (6 bases). The V gene's germline CDR1 is SGHKS and CDR2 YYEKEE (reference sequence). V was clipped by 0 bases and J by 4 bases, with 10 bases between them. The CDR3 is 14 amino acids. The CDR3 sequence is CASSLAGGGETQYF. CDR3 sequence (DNA): TGTGCCAGCAGCTTGGCCGGGGGAGGAGAGACCCAGTACTTC.

The chain employs TRBV11-2 and TRBJ2-7; 7 nucleotides agree with TRBD2. The CDR3 is 16 amino acids. V shed 5 bases and J 5 bases; nucleotides not matched to a gene: 15. Germline values: CDR1 SGHAT, CDR2 FQNNGV. The CDR3 region has the DNA TGTGCCAGCAGCATCCCTCTGAGCGGGGCTATCGACGAGCAGTACTTC. This gives the protein CASSIPLSGAIDEQYF.

The CDR3 loop reads CASRPGLAGPQPQHF. CDR3 in DNA: TGTGCCAGCAGACCTGGGCTCGCAGGCCCTCAGCCCCAGCATTTT. This chain connects TRBV28 to TRBJ1-5; the D is unclear. This CDR3 has 15 residues. CDR1 and CDR2 (germline): MDHEN, SYDVKM. V dropped 6 bases and J dropped 6 bases, with 18 bases sitting between them.

The J gene is TRBJ1-2, the V gene TRBV7-2; D is perhaps TRBD1 (6 bases). V was trimmed by 4 bases and J by 12 bases, leaving 21 bases between them. The CDR3 runs to 14 residues. Germline CDR1 and CDR2: SGHTA and FQGNSA. The CDR3 DNA follows: TGTGCCAGCAGCTCCCCGATGGTGGGGGCGGATGACACCTTC. Its protein is CASSSPMVGADDTF.

The V and J genes are TRBV29-1 and TRBJ1-2; possible D gene TRBD1, 5 bases. V shed 2 bases and J shed 8 bases, with 18 bases lying between them. This CDR3 region has 14 residues. Germline CDR1 is SQVTM and CDR2 is ANQGSEA. The CDR3, as DNA: TGCAGCGTTGAACCCGGGGGGGTCTTTCGGGGCTACACCTTC. This sequence encodes CSVEPGGVFRGYTF. The full variable domain, with the rest looked up from reference TRBV29-1 and TRBJ1-2, is SAVISQKPSRDICQRGTSLTIQCQVDSQVTMMFWYRQQPGQSLTLIATANQGSEATYESGFVIDKFPISRPNLTFSTLTVSNMSPEDSSIYLCSVEPGGVFRGYTFGSGTRLTVV.

The gene calls are TRBV2 and TRBJ2-3; D remains unclear. The length of the CDR3 is 13 residues. V was clipped by 5 bases and J by 6 bases, with 12 bases between them. Germline values: CDR1 SNHLY, CDR2 FYNNEI. The CDR3 loop reads CASSLGVEDTQYF. The CDR3 coding sequence is TGTGCCAGCAGTCTAGGAGTAGAGGATACGCAGTATTTT. Full variable domain (rest looked up from reference TRBV2 and TRBJ2-3): EPEVTQTPSHQVTQMGQEVILRCVPISNHLYFYWYRQILGQKVEFLVSFYNNEISEKSEIFDDQFSVERPDGSNFTLKIRSTKLEDSAMYFCASSLGVEDTQYFGPGTRLTVL.

In its sample, this clone was seen once. This chain joins TRBV7-3 and TRBJ2-1; 7 positions match TRBD2. The length of the CDR3 is 14 residues. The V gene end was trimmed by 6 bases and the J gene end by 8 bases; junction bases not matched to a gene: 10. In germline, CDR1 is SGHTA, CDR2 FQGTGA. CDR3 sequence (DNA): TGTGCCAGCAGTTCCGGACTAGTTCCGGATGAGCAGTTCTTC. Residues: CASSSGLVPDEQFF.

This chain connects TRBV19 to TRBJ1-2; 10 nucleotides agree with TRBD1. V lost 5 bases and J lost 3; bases outside the gene matches: 6. This CDR3 spans 15 amino acids. Germline V lookup: CDR1 LNHDA, CDR2 SQIVND (reference sequence). For the CDR3, the DNA is TGTGCCAGTAGTCCTCTGGACAGGGGGGACTATGGCTACACCTTC. It is translated as CASSPLDRGDYGYTF.

The V gene is TRBV5-6, the J gene TRBJ1-1; 7 positions match TRBD1. The germline V gene encodes CDR1 SGHDT and CDR2 YYEEEE. The CDR3 is 16 residues long. The V and J ends lost 0 bases and 5 bases, in that order; junction bases with no gene match: 10. This CDR3 reads CASSLDRGTWGTEAFF. CDR3 coding DNA: TGTGCCAGCAGCTTGGACAGGGGAACTTGGGGGACTGAAGCTTTCTTT.

CDR3 coding DNA: TGCGCCAGCAGCCCGAGGCGTCGTGGCACAGATACGCAGTATTTT. Protein sequence: CASSPRRRGTDTQYF. The chain uses TRBV4-1 and TRBJ2-3, with D hard to call. CDR1 is MGHRA and CDR2 is YSYEKL in the germline V gene. Between the trimmed V and J ends, which lost 4 bases and 1 base, there was a span of 12 bases. The CDR3 runs to 15 residues.

This clone occurred once. The identical CDR3 is also encoded by other nucleotide sequences in the sample. The chain employs TRBV7-9 and TRBJ2-7, with 9 bases aligning to TRBD1. Germline CDR1 and CDR2: SEHNR and FQNEAQ (reference sequence). With V trimmed by 5 bases and J by 6 bases, 14 bases remained unmatched. The CDR3 has 16 amino acids. The CDR3 nucleotides are TGTGCCAGCAGCGATTTCCCGGGACAGGGACTGAGCGAGCAGTACTTC. Translated: CASSDFPGQGLSEQYF.

V usage is TRBV18 and J usage is TRBJ2-5, with 12 nucleotides matching TRBD2. Germline CDR1 KGHSH, CDR2 LQKENI. V shed 4 bases and J 4 bases; nucleotides not matched to a gene: 1. CDR3 length equals 14 residues. The CDR3 protein is CASSQGLAGETQYF. In DNA form, the CDR3 reads TGTGCCAGCTCACAGGGACTAGCGGGAGAGACCCAGTACTTC.

V and J are TRBV2 and TRBJ2-5; TRBD1 aligns across 9 bases. Germline lookup yields CDR1 SNHLY and CDR2 FYNNEI. This CDR3 has 15 residues. V lost 3 bases to trimming and J lost 1 base; unmatched junction nucleotides: 3. Written as DNA, the CDR3 is TGTGCCAGCAGTGAGGCGGACAGGGGCCAAGAGACCCAGTACTTC. Encoded protein: CASSEADRGQETQYF. The full variable domain, rest sourced from reference TRBV2 and TRBJ2-5, is EPEVTQTPSHQVTQMGQEVILRCVPISNHLYFYWYRQILGQKVEFLVSFYNNEISEKSEIFDDQFSVERPDGSNFTLKIRSTKLEDSAMYFCASSEADRGQETQYFGPGTRLLVL.

Here the CDR3 DNA reads TGTGCCAGCACCCTTCGCGGTTGGGATCAGCCCCAGCATTTT. Translating it yields CASTLRGWDQPQHF. The V gene is TRBV7-2, the J gene TRBJ1-5; the D is unclear. The CDR3 is 14 residues long. Germline lookup yields CDR1 SGHTA and CDR2 FQGNSA. Trimming removed 7 bases from V and 5 bases from J, with 15 bases in between.

The chain joins TRBV5-6 to TRBJ1-2; a weak D match, TRBD1 (5 bases). Per the germline V gene, CDR1 is SGHDT and CDR2 is YYEEEE. The CDR3 runs 13 residues. V lost 4 bases and J 7 bases, leaving 14 bases between the germline ends. The DNA of the CDR3 is TGTGCCAGCAGCGCTACGGCAGGGCGTGGCTACACCTTC. It codes for CASSATAGRGYTF. Variable domain in full (rest from reference TRBV5-6 and TRBJ1-2): DAGVTQSPTHLIKTRGQQVTLRCSPKSGHDTVSWYQQALGQGPQFIFQYYEEEERQRGNFPDRFSGHQFPNYSSELNVNALLLGDSALYLCASSATAGRGYTFGSGTRLTVV.

V is TRBV7-8 and J is TRBJ1-1; 12 nucleotides align to TRBD1. Germline CDR1 SGHVS, CDR2 FQNEAQ. The CDR3 covers 15 residues. V dropped 4 bases and J dropped 4; count of bases not matched to a gene: 4. CDR3 sequence reads: CASSSGQGASTEAFF. Written as DNA, the CDR3 is TGTGCCAGCAGCTCGGGACAGGGGGCGAGCACTGAAGCTTTCTTT. The complete variable domain, with remaining parts taken from reference TRBV7-8 and TRBJ1-1, reads GAGVSQSPRYKVAKRGQDVALRCDPISGHVSLFWYQQALGQGPEFLTYFQNEAQLDKSGLPSDRFFAERPEGSVSTLKIQRTQQEDSAVYLCASSSGQGASTEAFFGQGTRLTVV.

The genes are TRBV6-6 and TRBJ2-4; 9 nucleotides align to TRBD1. This CDR3 is built from 13 residues. V was clipped by 4 bases and J by 6 bases; unmatched bases: 1. Germline lookup yields CDR1 MNHNY and CDR2 SVGAGI (reference sequence). CDR3 sequence (DNA): TGTGCCAGCAGTTGGGGACAGGGAAACATTCAGTACTTC. This codes for CASSWGQGNIQYF.

This chain joins TRBV19 and TRBJ1-3; possibly TRBD1 for D (5 bases). The germline V gene has CDR1 LNHDA and CDR2 SQIVND (reference sequence). CDR3 size: 15 residues. Trimming took off 8 bases at V and 3 bases at J, with 17 bases between the two ends. Here the CDR3 reads CASLRDRTFGNTIYF. CDR3 nucleotides: TGTGCCAGTTTACGGGACCGAACGTTTGGAAACACCATATATTTT.